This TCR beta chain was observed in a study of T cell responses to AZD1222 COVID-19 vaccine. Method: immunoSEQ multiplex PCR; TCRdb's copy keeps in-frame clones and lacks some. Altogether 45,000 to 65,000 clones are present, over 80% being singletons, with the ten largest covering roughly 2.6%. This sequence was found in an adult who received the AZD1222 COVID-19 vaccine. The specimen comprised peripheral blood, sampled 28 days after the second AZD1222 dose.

CDR3 coding DNA: TGTGCCTGGCTCCATCTAGCGGGAGGAATCGGTGAGCAGTTCTTC. Translating gives CAWLHLAGGIGEQFF. The chain is built from TRBV30 and TRBJ2-1, with 11 bases that match TRBD2. V trimming: 5 bases; J trimming: 9 bases; junction bases outside the gene matches: 12. The CDR3 runs to 15 residues. Per germline, CDR1 GTSNPN and CDR2 SVGIG (reference sequence).